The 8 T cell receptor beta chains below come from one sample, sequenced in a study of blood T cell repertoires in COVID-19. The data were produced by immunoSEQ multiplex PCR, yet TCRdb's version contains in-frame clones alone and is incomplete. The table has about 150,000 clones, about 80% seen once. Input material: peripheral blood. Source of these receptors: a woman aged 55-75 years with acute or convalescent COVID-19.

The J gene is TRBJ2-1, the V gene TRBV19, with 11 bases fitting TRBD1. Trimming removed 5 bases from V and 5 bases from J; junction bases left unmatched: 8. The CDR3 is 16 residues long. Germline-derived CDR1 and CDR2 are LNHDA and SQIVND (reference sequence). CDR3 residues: CASSSPGQGVDNEQFF. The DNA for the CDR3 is TGTGCCAGTAGTTCTCCGGGACAGGGGGTCGACAATGAGCAGTTCTTC.

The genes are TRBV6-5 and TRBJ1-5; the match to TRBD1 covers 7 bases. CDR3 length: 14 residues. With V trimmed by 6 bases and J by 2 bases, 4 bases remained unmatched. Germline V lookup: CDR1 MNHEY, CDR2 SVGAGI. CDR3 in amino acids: CASSDRDGNQPQHF. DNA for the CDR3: TGTGCCAGCAGCGACAGGGATGGCAATCAGCCCCAGCATTTT.

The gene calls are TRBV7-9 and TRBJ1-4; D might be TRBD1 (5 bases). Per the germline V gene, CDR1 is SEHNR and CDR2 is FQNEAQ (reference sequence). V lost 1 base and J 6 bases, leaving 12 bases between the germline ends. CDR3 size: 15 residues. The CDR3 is CASSLDGRGYEKLFF. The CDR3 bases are TGTGCCAGCAGCTTAGATGGCCGGGGGTATGAAAAACTGTTTTTT.

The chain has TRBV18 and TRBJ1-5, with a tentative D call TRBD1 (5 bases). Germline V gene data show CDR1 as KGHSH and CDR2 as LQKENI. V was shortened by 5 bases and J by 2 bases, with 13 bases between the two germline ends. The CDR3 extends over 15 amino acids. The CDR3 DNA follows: TGTGCCAGCTCAGCAACAGGAGATGGCAATCAGCCCCAGCATTTT. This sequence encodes CASSATGDGNQPQHF.

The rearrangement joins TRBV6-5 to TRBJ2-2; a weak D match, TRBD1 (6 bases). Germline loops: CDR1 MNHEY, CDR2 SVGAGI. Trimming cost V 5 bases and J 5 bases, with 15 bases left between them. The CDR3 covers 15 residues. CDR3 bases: TGTGCCAGCAGTCCCGGGACAAGAAGAACCGGGGAGCTGTTTTTT. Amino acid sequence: CASSPGTRRTGELFF.

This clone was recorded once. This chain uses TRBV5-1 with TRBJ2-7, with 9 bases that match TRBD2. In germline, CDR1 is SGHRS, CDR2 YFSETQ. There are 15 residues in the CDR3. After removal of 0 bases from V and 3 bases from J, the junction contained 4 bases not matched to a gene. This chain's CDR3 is CASSLGSGGFYEQYV. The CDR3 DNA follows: TGCGCCAGCAGCTTGGGTAGCGGGGGATTCTACGAGCAGTACGTC.

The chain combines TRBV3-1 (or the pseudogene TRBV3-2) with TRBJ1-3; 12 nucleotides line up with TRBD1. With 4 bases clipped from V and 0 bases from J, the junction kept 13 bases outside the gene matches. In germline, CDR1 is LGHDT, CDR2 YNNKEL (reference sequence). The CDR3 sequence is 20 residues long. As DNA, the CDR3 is TGTGCCAGCAGCCCGCACCGAGGGACAGGGGGCATCCGCTCTGGAAACACCATATATTTT. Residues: CASSPHRGTGGIRSGNTIYF.

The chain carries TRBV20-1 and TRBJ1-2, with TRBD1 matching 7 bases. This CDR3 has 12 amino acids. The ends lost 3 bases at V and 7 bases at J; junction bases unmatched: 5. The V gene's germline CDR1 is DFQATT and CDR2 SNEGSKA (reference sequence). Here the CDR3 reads CSASLAGGGYTF. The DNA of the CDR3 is TGCAGTGCTAGTCTGGCAGGGGGTGGCTACACCTTC.